Listed here are 6 T cell receptor beta chains from one sample, sequenced in a study of tumor and adjacent non-tumor tissue in lung cancer. The template was RNA from unsorted bulk tissue. TCRbeta libraries were built with three rounds of nested PCR, modified from ARM-PCR. TCRdb recomputed calls from the multiplex PCR reads with MiXCR, one row per CDR3 protein. This sample has approximately 120,000 distinct CDR3 sequences, with 60% to 80% found just once. Material for sequencing was lung tumor tissue. These receptors all stem from a woman aged 55-70 years with non-small cell lung cancer.

This clonotype was seen once. V and J are TRBV11-2 and TRBJ2-1; 11 positions match TRBD2. This CDR3 has 15 amino acids. The V gene end was trimmed by 5 bases and the J gene end by 7 bases; junction bases not matched to a gene: 7. Per the germline V gene, CDR1 is SGHAT and CDR2 is FQNNGV. The CDR3 sequence is CASSPGLADKNEQFF. For the CDR3, the DNA is TGTGCCAGCAGCCCGGGACTAGCGGACAAGAATGAGCAGTTCTTC.

About this clonotype itself: A much larger clonotype is one base distant, so this may be a read error. The V call is TRBV12-3 or TRBV12-4, the J call TRBJ1-6; D uncertain. This CDR3 region has 16 residues. V lost 2 bases and J lost 7, with 15 bases in between. DNA of the CDR3: TGTGCCAGCAGTTTACAGGAAGGTGTGGAGAATTCACCCCTCCACTTT. Translating gives CASSLQEGVENSPLHF.

On this clonotype: Compared with germline, one end of the junction differs, possibly owing to a read error. The rearrangement joins TRBV11-2 to TRBJ2-5; TRBD2 matches at 8 bases. This CDR3 has 14 residues. Germline V CDR1 and CDR2: SGHAT, FQNNGV. The CDR3 sequence: CASSKRGMQETQYF. The CDR3 DNA is TGTGCCAGCAGCAAGCGGGGGATGCAAGAGACCCAGTACTTT.

With respect to this clonotype: The junction differs from germline at one of its ends, possibly a read error. The V call is TRBV6-2 or TRBV6-3, the J call TRBJ1-2; D is undetermined. Per the germline V gene, CDR1 is MNHEY and CDR2 is SVGEGT. This CDR3 has 13 amino acids. The CDR3 is CVSSYHGLNGYTF. For the CDR3, the DNA is TGTGTCAGCAGTTACCATGGTCTGAATGGCTACACCTTC.

This clonotype has a single count. The chain is built from TRBV4-1 and TRBJ2-7, with no clear D. CDR1 is MGHRA, CDR2 YSYEKL, per germline. This CDR3 comprises 13 residues. The CDR3: CTISQDSSDEQYF. The CDR3 DNA reads TGCACCATCAGCCAAGATAGTTCAGACGAGCAGTACTTC.

The V gene is TRBV10-3, the J gene TRBJ1-6; no clear D gene. CDR1 ENHRY and CDR2 SYGVKD come from the germline V gene. The CDR3 sequence is 13 residues long. Trimming shortened V by 2 bases and J by 14 bases, and 13 bases separated the two germline ends. In DNA, the CDR3 is TGTGCCATCAGTGAGAGGGATCAGGAGGCCCTCCACTTT. Protein product: CAISERDQEALHF.